Sequencing of this T cell receptor beta chain was carried out in a study of T cell responses to AZD1222 COVID-19 vaccine. Study-wide results and caveats: Females made up more of the donors, who were largely white British, and clonal diversity may have come out too low. Compared with day 0, the breadth and depth of the Spike-specific TCR repertoire rose significantly after two doses of AZD1222. The study found vaccine-associated CD4 TCRs spanning spike, dominant at 160-218 and 743-854. Seropositive at baseline were only six AZD1222 recipients.

Clones were read by immunoSEQ multiplex PCR, and TCRdb kept only the in-frame ones, dropping some. The sample lists 110,000 or so clones; approximately 85% were seen once. The CDR3 runs to 19 residues. With V trimmed by 5 bases and J by 4 bases, 11 bases remained unmatched. CDR1 PRHDT and CDR2 FYEKMQ come from the germline V gene (reference sequence). A note on this clone: Its antigen is not identified.

The receptor was derived from an adult in good health. V gene TRBV13 combines with J gene TRBJ2-1; 16 bases agree with TRBD2. The sequences come from peripheral blood, collected on day 0 of AZD1222 vaccination. The CDR3 nucleotides are TGTGCCAGCAGCGGGGGACTAGCGGGAGGGCCTTTGCGGTACAATGAGCAGTTCTTC. It encodes CASSGGLAGGPLRYNEQFF. The full variable domain, rest sourced from reference TRBV13 and TRBJ2-1, is AAGVIQSPRHLIKEKRETATLKCYPIPRHDTVYWYQQGPGQDPQFLISFYEKMQSDKGSIPDRFSAQQFSDYHSELNMSSLELGDSALYFCASSGGLAGGPLRYNEQFFGPGTRLTVL.